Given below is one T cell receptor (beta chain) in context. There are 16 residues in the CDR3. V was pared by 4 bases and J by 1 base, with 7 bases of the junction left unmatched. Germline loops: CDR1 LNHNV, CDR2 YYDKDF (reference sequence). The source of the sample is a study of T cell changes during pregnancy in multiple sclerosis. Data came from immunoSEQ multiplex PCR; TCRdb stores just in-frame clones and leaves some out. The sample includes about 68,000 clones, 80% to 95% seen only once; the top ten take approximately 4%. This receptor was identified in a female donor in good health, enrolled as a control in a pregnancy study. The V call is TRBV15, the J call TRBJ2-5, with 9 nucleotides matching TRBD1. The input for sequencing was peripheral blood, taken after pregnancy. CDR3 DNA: TGTGCCACCAGCATCCCCGGGACAGGGACCCAAGAGACCCAGTACTTC. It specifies CATSIPGTGTQETQYF.